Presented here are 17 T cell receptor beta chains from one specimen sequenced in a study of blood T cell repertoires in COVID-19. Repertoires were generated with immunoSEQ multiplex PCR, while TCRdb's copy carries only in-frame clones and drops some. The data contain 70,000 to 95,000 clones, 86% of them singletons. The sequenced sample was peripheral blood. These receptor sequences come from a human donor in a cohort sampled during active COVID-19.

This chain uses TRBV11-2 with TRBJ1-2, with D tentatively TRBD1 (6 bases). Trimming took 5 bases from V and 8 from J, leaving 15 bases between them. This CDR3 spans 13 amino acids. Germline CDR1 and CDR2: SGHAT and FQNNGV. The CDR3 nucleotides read TGTGCCAGCAGCCTCGACAGGTTAGACGGCTACACCTTC. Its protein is CASSLDRLDGYTF.

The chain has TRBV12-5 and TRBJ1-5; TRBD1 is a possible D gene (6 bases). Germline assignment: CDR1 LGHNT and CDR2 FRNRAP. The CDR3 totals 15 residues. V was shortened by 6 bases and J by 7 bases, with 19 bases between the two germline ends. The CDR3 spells CASGSGVGRGQPQHF. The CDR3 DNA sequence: TGTGCTAGTGGGTCAGGGGTGGGCAGGGGACAGCCCCAGCATTTT.

The CDR3: CASSLLARAGETQYF. DNA of the CDR3: TGTGCCAGCAGCTTGCTGGCGCGGGCGGGGGAGACCCAGTACTTC. This chain connects TRBV5-4 to TRBJ2-5; a possible D gene is TRBD2 (6 bases). The germline V and J ends were trimmed by 1 base and 5 bases, with 15 bases remaining between them. CDR3 size: 15 residues. CDR1 and CDR2 from the germline V gene are SGHNT and YYREEE (reference sequence).

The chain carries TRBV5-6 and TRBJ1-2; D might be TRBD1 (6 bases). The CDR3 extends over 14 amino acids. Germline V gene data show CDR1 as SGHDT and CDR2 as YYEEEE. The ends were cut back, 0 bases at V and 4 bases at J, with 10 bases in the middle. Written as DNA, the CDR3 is TGTGCCAGCAGCTTGGGAAGGACAGTCTATGGCTACACCTTC. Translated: CASSLGRTVYGYTF.

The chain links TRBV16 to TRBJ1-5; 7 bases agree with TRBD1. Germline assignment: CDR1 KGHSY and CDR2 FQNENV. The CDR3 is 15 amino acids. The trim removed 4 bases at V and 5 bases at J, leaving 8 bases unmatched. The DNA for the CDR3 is TGTGCCAGCAGCCTTCGACAGGGCGATGATCAGCCCCAGCATTTT. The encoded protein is CASSLRQGDDQPQHF.

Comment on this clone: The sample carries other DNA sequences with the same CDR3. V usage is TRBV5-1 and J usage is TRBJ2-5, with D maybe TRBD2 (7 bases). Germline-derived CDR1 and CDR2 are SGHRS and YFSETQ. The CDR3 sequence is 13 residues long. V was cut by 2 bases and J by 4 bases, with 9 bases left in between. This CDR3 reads CASSLGGGETQYF. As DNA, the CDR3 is TGCGCCAGCAGCTTAGGGGGGGGAGAGACCCAGTACTTC.

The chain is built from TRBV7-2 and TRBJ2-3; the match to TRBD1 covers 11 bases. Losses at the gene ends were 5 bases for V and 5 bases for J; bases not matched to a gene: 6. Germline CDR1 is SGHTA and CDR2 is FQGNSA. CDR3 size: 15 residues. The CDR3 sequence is CASSQRTGGGDTQYF. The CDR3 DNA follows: TGTGCCAGCAGCCAGAGGACAGGGGGCGGAGATACGCAGTATTTT.

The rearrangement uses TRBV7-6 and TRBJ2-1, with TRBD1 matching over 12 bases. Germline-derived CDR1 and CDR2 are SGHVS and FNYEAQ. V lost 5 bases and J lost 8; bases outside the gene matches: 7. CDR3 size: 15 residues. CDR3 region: CASSPGTGGADEQFF. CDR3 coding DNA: TGTGCCAGCAGCCCCGGGACAGGGGGCGCGGATGAGCAGTTCTTC.

The chain's CDR3 is CASSWSITSGVTYEQYF. DNA of the CDR3: TGTGCCAGCAGCTGGAGTATTACTAGCGGGGTGACCTACGAGCAGTACTTC. V gene TRBV11-2 combines with J gene TRBJ2-7; 10 bases fit TRBD2. The CDR3 is 17 amino acids. J lost 2 bases, V lost 4 bases, and 11 bases had no gene match. Per germline, CDR1 SGHAT and CDR2 FQNNGV. Supplemented by reference TRBV11-2 and TRBJ2-7, the full variable domain reads EAGVAQSPRYKIIEKRQSVAFWCNPISGHATLYWYQQILGQGPKLLIQFQNNGVVDDSQLPKDRFSAERLKGVDSTLKIQPAKLEDSAVYLCASSWSITSGVTYEQYFGPGTRLTVT.

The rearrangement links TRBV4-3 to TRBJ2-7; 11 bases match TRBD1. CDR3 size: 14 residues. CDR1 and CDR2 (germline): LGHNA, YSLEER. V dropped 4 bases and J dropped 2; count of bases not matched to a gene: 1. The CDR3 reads CASSPGQGAYEQYF. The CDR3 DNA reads TGCGCCAGCAGCCCGGGACAGGGGGCCTACGAGCAGTACTTC.

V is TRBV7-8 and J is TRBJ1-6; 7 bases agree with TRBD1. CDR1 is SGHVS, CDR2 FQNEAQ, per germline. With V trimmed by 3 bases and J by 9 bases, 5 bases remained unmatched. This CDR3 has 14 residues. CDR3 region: CASSFWDRGSPLHF. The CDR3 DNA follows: TGTGCCAGCAGCTTTTGGGACAGAGGTTCACCCCTCCACTTT. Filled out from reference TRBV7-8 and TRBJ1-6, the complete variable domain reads GAGVSQSPRYKVAKRGQDVALRCDPISGHVSLFWYQQALGQGPEFLTYFQNEAQLDKSGLPSDRFFAERPEGSVSTLKIQRTQQEDSAVYLCASSFWDRGSPLHFGNGTRLTVT.

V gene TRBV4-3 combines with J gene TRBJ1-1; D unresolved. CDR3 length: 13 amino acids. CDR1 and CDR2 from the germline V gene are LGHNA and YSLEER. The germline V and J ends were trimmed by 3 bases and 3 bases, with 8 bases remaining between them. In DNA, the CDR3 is TGCGCCAGCAGCCAGGCCAGTCACACTGAAGCTTTCTTT. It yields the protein CASSQASHTEAFF.

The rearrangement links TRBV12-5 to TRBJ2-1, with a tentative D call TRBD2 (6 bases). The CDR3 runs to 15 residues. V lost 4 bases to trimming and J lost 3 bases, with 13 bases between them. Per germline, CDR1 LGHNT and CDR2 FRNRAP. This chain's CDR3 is CASGSGDGIYNEQFF. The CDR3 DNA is TGTGCTAGTGGTTCGGGGGACGGTATCTACAATGAGCAGTTCTTC.

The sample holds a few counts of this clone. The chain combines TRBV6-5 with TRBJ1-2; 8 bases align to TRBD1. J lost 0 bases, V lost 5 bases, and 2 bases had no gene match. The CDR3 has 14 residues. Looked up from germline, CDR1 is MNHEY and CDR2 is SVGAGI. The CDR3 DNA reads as TGTGCCAGCAGTAGGGGACAGGCTAACTATGGCTACACCTTC. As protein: CASSRGQANYGYTF.

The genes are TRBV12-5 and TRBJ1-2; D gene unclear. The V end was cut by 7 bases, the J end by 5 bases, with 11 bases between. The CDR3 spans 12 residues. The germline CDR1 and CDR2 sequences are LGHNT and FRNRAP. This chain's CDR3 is CASAPDGYGYTF. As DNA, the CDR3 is TGTGCTAGTGCTCCCGACGGGTATGGCTACACCTTC.

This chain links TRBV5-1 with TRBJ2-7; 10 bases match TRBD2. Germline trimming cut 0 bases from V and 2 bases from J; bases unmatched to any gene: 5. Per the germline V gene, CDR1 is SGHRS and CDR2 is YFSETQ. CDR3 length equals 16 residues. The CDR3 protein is CASSLAPSGGAYEQYF. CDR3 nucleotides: TGCGCCAGCAGCTTGGCCCCCAGCGGGGGGGCCTACGAGCAGTACTTC.

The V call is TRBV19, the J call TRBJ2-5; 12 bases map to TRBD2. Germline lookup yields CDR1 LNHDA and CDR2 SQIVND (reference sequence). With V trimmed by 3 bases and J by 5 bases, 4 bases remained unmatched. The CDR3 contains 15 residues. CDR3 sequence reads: CASSIRTSGVETQYF. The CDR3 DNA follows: TGTGCCAGTAGTATTCGGACTAGCGGGGTCGAGACCCAGTACTTC. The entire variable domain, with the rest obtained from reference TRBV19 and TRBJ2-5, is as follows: DGGITQSPKYLFRKEGQNVTLSCEQNLNHDAMYWYRQDPGQGLRLIYYSQIVNDFQKGDIAEGYSVSREKKESFPLTVTSAQKNPTAFYLCASSIRTSGVETQYFGPGTRLLVL.